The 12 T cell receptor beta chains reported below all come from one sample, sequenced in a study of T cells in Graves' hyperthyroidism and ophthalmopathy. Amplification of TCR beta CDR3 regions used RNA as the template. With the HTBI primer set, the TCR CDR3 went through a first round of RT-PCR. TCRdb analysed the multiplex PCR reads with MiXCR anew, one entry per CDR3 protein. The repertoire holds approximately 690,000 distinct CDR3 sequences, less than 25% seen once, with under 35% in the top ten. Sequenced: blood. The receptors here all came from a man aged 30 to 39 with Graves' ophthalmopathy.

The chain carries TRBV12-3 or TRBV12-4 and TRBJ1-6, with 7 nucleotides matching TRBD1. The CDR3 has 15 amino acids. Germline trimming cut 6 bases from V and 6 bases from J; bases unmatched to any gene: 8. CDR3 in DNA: TGTGCCAGCAGCCAGGGGGTGGGGAGTAATTCACCCCTCCACTTT. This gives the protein CASSQGVGSNSPLHF.

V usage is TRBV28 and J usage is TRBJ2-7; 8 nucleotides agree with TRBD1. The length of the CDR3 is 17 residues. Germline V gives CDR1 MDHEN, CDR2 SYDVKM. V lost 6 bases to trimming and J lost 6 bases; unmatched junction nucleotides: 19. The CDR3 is CASSAWVSGGPDLEQYF. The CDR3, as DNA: TGTGCCAGCAGCGCCTGGGTATCAGGGGGCCCCGACCTCGAGCAGTACTTC.

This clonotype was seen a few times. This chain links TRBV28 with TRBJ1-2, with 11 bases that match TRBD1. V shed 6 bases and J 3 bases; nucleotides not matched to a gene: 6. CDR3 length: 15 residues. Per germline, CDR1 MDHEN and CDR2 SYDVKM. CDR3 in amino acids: CASSPGTGGDYGYTF. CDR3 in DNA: TGTGCCAGCAGCCCCGGGACAGGGGGTGACTATGGCTACACCTTC.

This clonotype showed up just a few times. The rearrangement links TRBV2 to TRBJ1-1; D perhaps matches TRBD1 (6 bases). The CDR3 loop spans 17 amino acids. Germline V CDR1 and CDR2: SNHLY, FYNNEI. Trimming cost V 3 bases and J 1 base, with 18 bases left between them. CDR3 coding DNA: TGTGCCAGCAGTGACCACGGACAGTTAAAAGGGAACACTGAAGCTTTCTTT. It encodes CASSDHGQLKGNTEAFF.

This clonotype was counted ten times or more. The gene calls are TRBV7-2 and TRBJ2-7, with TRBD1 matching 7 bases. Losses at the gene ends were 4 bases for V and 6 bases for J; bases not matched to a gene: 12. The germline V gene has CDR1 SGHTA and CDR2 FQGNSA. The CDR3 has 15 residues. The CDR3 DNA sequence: TGTGCCAGCAGCTCCCGTTCGACAGGGAAGGCCGAGCAGTACTTC. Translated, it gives CASSSRSTGKAEQYF.

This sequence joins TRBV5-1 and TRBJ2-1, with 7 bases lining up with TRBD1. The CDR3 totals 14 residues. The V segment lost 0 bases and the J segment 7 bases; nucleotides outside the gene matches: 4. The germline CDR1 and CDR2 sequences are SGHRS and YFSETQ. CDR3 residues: CASSLGDRVNEQFF. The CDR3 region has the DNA TGCGCCAGCAGCTTGGGAGACAGGGTGAATGAGCAGTTCTTC.

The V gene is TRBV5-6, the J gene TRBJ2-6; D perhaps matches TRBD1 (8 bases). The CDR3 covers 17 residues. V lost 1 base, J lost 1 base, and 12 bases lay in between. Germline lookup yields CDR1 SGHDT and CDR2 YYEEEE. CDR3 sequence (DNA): TGTGCCAGCAGCTTGACAGGGGGGGTTTCTGGGGCCAACGTCCTGACTTTC. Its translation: CASSLTGGVSGANVLTF.

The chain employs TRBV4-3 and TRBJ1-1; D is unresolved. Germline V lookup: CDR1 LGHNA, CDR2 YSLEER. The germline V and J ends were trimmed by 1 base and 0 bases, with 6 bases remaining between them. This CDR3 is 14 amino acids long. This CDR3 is CASSQAAMNTEAFF. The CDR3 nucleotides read TGCGCCAGCAGCCAAGCAGCTATGAACACTGAAGCTTTCTTT.

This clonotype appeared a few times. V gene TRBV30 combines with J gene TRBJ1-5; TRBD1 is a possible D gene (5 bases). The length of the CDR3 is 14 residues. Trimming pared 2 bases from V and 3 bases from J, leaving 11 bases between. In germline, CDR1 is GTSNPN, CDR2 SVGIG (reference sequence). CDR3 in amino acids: CAWSRGGDNQPQHF. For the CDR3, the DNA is TGTGCCTGGAGTCGGGGCGGGGACAATCAGCCCCAGCATTTT. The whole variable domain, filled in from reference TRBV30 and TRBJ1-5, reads SQTIHQWPATLVQPVGSPLSLECTVEGTSNPNLYWYRQAAGRGLQLLFYSVGIGQISSEVPQNLSASRPQDRQFILSSKKLLLSDSGFYLCAWSRGGDNQPQHFGDGTRLSIL.

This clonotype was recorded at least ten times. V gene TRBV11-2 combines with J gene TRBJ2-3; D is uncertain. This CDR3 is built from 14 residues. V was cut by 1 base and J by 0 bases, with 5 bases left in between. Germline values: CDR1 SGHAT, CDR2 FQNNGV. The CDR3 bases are TGTGCCAGCAGCTTAGTGGCTAGCACAGATACGCAGTATTTT. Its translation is CASSLVASTDTQYF. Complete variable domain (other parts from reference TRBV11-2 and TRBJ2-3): EAGVAQSPRYKIIEKRQSVAFWCNPISGHATLYWYQQILGQGPKLLIQFQNNGVVDDSQLPKDRFSAERLKGVDSTLKIQPAKLEDSAVYLCASSLVASTDTQYFGPGTRLTVL.

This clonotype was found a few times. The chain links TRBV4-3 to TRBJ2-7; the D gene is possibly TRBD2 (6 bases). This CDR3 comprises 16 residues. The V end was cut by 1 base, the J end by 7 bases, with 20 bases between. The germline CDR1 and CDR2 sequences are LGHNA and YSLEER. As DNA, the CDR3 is TGCGCCAGCAGCCAAGGGGCCCATCGGACCGCGGGAGAGCAGTACTTC. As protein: CASSQGAHRTAGEQYF.

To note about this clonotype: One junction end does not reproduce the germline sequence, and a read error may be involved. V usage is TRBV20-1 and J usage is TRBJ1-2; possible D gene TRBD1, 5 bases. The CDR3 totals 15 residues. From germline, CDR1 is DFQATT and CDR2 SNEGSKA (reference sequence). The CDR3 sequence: CSAPDSGLSNYGYTF. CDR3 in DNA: TGCAGTGCTCCCGACTCAGGGTTGTCGAACTACGGCTACACCTTC.